This is a list of T cell receptor beta chains from one sample in a study of blood T cell repertoires in COVID-19. Repertoires were generated with immunoSEQ multiplex PCR, while TCRdb's copy carries only in-frame clones and drops some. The top ten clones hold more than 10% of a sample with fewer than 200,000 clones, approximately 80% of them seen once. Sequencing was performed on PBMCs or T cells enriched from blood (not recorded which). All receptors derive from a man aged 50-60 years who had recovered from COVID-19. The CDR3 runs from the conserved cysteine through the conserved F or W. Fields, in order: V gene, J gene, clone size, D gene, CDR3 protein, CDR3 DNA. The D gene is left open where the match is weak. The size of a clone is reported for some rows only, either as once, few or many, or as a class for expanded clones.

>TRBV9|TRBJ2-3|-|TRBD2
CASSERGATDTQYF
TGTGCCAGCAGTGAGCGGGGGGCCACAGATACGCAGTATTTT
>TRBV7-6|TRBJ1-1|-|-
CASSSALPTRGTEAFF
TGTGCCAGCAGCTCTGCCCTCCCTACAAGAGGCACTGAAGCTTTCTTT
>TRBV4-1|TRBJ2-3|-|TRBD1
CASSHGDRVTDTQYF
TGCGCCAGCAGCCACGGAGACAGGGTGACCGATACGCAGTATTTT
>TRBV7-8|TRBJ1-2|-|-
CASTKGGNPSGYTF
TGTGCCAGCACCAAGGGAGGGAATCCGAGTGGCTACACCTTC
>TRBV9|TRBJ2-1|-|TRBD2
CASSPRGSGGAYEQFF
TGTGCCAGCAGCCCCCGGGGGAGCGGGGGGGCCTATGAGCAGTTCTTC
>TRBV30|TRBJ1-2|-|-
CAWFRGGGYGYTF
TGTGCCTGGTTTAGGGGGGGAGGATATGGCTACACCTTC
>TRBV9|TRBJ2-5|-|TRBD2
CASSVVGTSVETQYF
TGTGCCAGCAGCGTAGTTGGAACTAGCGTAGAGACCCAGTACTTC
>TRBV10-3|TRBJ2-7|-|TRBD2
CAIRGTTRSYEQYF
TGTGCCATCAGGGGGACTACCCGTAGCTACGAGCAGTACTTC
>TRBV19|TRBJ2-5|-|TRBD1
CASSIGGTGRRQYF
TGTGCCAGTAGTATAGGGGGGACAGGGCGTCGACAGTACTTC
>TRBV3-1/TRBV3-2|TRBJ2-7|-|-
CASSQDLYEQYF
TGTGCCAGCAGCCAAGACCTGTACGAGCAGTACTTC
>TRBV12-3/TRBV12-4|TRBJ1-1|-|-
CASSPSWGAEAFF
TGTGCCAGCAGCCCCTCCTGGGGGGCTGAAGCTTTCTTT
>TRBV6-5|TRBJ1-1|-|TRBD1
CASSHRQGGTEAFF
TGTGCCAGCAGTCACCGACAGGGAGGAACTGAAGCTTTCTTT
>TRBV6-1|TRBJ1-1|-|-
CASSEYAGTEAFF
TGTGCCAGCAGTGAATATGCAGGGACTGAAGCTTTCTTT
>TRBV5-6|TRBJ1-2|few|TRBD1
CASSWDSLFIGGYTF
TGTGCCAGCAGCTGGGACAGCCTGTTCATCGGGGGCTACACCTTC
>TRBV9|TRBJ1-4|-|TRBD1
CASSPQDRGNEKLFF
TGTGCCAGCAGCCCTCAGGACAGGGGTAATGAAAAACTGTTTTTT
>TRBV5-6|TRBJ1-1|-|-
CASSSWVGVNTEAFF
TGTGCCAGCAGCTCATGGGTGGGAGTGAACACTGAAGCTTTCTTT
>TRBV6-5|TRBJ2-6|once|TRBD1
CASRVQGTGANVLTF
TGTGCCAGCAGGGTACAGGGGACTGGGGCCAACGTCCTGACTTTC
>TRBV5-1|TRBJ2-7|-|TRBD1
CASSPKPGQVTYEQYF
TGCGCCAGCAGCCCGAAACCGGGACAGGTAACCTACGAGCAGTACTTC
>TRBV27|TRBJ2-3|few|TRBD2
CASSLSSGGTDTQYF
TGTGCCAGCAGTTTGTCTAGCGGGGGAACAGATACGCAGTATTTT
>TRBV30|TRBJ1-1|-|TRBD1
CAGGTGIEAFF
TGTGCCGGCGGGACAGGCATTGAAGCTTTCTTT
>TRBV4-3|TRBJ2-1|-|TRBD2
CASSQDQAGGYNEQFF
TGCGCCAGCAGCCAAGATCAAGCGGGGGGGTACAATGAGCAGTTCTTC
>TRBV2|TRBJ1-2|-|-
CASRDIVTNYGYTF
TGTGCCAGCAGGGACATAGTGACTAACTATGGCTACACCTTC
>TRBV5-1|TRBJ1-5|-|-
CASSLAGMGQPQHF
TGCGCCAGCAGCTTGGCAGGGATGGGGCAGCCCCAGCATTTT
>TRBV6-5|TRBJ1-3|-|TRBD1
CASSSTGGGNTIYF
TGTGCCAGCAGTTCTACAGGGGGCGGAAACACCATATATTTT
>TRBV30|TRBJ1-3|-|-
CAWTSLGNTIYF
TGTGCCTGGACTTCTCTCGGAAACACCATATATTTT
>TRBV30|TRBJ1-4|-|-
CAWSGDRTTTNEKLFF
TGTGCCTGGAGTGGAGACAGGACCACAACTAATGAAAAACTGTTTTTT
>TRBV7-2|TRBJ1-2|-|TRBD1
CASSAQGQGARGYTF
TGTGCCAGCAGCGCCCAGGGACAGGGGGCGAGAGGCTACACCTTC
>TRBV15|TRBJ1-4|-|-
CATSNSWGGNEKLFF
TGTGCCACCAGCAATTCGTGGGGAGGCAATGAAAAACTGTTTTTT
>TRBV7-3|TRBJ2-1|-|TRBD2
CASSLRRGDSYNEQFF
TGTGCCAGCAGCTTAAGGCGGGGGGACTCCTACAATGAGCAGTTCTTC
>TRBV4-2|TRBJ1-1|-|TRBD1
CASSQGRQGLNTEAFF
TGTGCCAGCAGCCAGGGAAGACAGGGGCTGAACACTGAAGCTTTCTTT
>TRBV11-2|TRBJ1-2|-|-
CASSQDRNYGYTF
TGTGCCAGCAGCCAGGACAGAAACTATGGCTACACCTTC